This T cell receptor (beta chain) was identified in a study of cytomegalovirus exposure and HLA in healthy donors. Turning to the study itself: Approximately 81% of some 390 genotyped donors fell in the Caucasian-associated ancestry cluster. Findings and limits, study-wide: High specificity and sensitivity for cytomegalovirus status were reported for the classifier. Sequencing likely caused a cluster of highly shared sequence variants.

The V end lost 8 bases, the J end lost 0 bases, and 8 bases lay between the germline ends. This CDR3 comprises 13 residues. Looked up from germline, CDR1 is MNHEY and CDR2 is SMNVEV (reference sequence). PCR used 60 Vbeta primers and 13 Jbeta primers. Generated by immunoSEQ multiplex PCR, the TCRdb table keeps only in-frame clones and is missing some. The data hold about 160,000 clones, with around 82% observed a single time. Points on this clone: Its antigen is still unknown.

V usage is TRBV27 and J usage is TRBJ2-1; a weak D match, TRBD2 (5 bases). The specimen was PBMCs. The sequence was obtained from a man aged 45-65 years in good health and CMV-seropositive. The CDR3 nucleotides read TGTGCCAGCCGGAGGAGCTCCTACAATGAGCAGTTCTTC. Amino acid sequence: CASRRSSYNEQFF.